These 27 T cell receptor beta chains originate from one sample sequenced in a study of spatial heterogeneity in lung cancer. TCRdb reanalysed the 5' RACE reads using MiXCR and keeps one entry per CDR3 protein. The data contain some 41,000 distinct CDR3 sequences, approximately 6.3% of them singletons. Time point specified: sample taken at primary tumor resection. This specimen consisted of PBMCs, obtained at surgery. All receptors come from a female donor with early-stage non-small cell lung cancer.

In this sample, this clonotype turned up many times. This chain connects TRBV7-2 to TRBJ2-1; 8 bases are shared with TRBD1. This CDR3 is 15 amino acids long. CDR1 and CDR2 from the germline V gene are SGHTA and FQGNSA. Germline trimming cut 5 bases from V and 6 bases from J; bases unmatched to any gene: 9. CDR3 residues: CASSQRQGTRNEQFF. Written as DNA, the CDR3 is TGTGCCAGCAGCCAAAGACAGGGGACACGCAATGAGCAGTTCTTC.

The rearrangement uses TRBV11-2 and TRBJ2-3; TRBD2 aligns across 10 bases. After removal of 5 bases from V and 1 base from J, the junction contained 3 bases not matched to a gene. The CDR3 covers 15 residues. Per germline, CDR1 SGHAT and CDR2 FQNNGV. Here the CDR3 DNA reads TGTGCCAGCAGCCGTCTAGCGGGGGGCACAGATACGCAGTATTTT. It yields the protein CASSRLAGGTDTQYF. The full variable domain, completed using reference TRBV11-2 and TRBJ2-3, is EAGVAQSPRYKIIEKRQSVAFWCNPISGHATLYWYQQILGQGPKLLIQFQNNGVVDDSQLPKDRFSAERLKGVDSTLKIQPAKLEDSAVYLCASSRLAGGTDTQYFGPGTRLTVL.

This chain joins TRBV7-2 and TRBJ2-5, with D unresolved. Trimming left V 1 base short and J 2 bases short, with 5 bases between. CDR1 and CDR2 from the germline V gene are SGHTA and FQGNSA. The CDR3 has 13 residues. The CDR3, as DNA: TGTGCCAGCAGCTTAGGGCTGCAAGAGACCCAGTACTTC. It translates to CASSLGLQETQYF.

This clonotype has a count of ten or more. The chain uses TRBV27 and TRBJ2-3, with unresolved D. The V end was cut by 5 bases, the J end by 0 bases, with 3 bases between. CDR1 and CDR2 from the germline V gene are MNHEY and SMNVEV (reference sequence). This CDR3 has 12 residues. In nucleotides, the CDR3 is TGTGCCAGCAGTCATAGCACAGATACGCAGTATTTT. Its translation: CASSHSTDTQYF.

The chain has TRBV3-1 and TRBJ2-3, with D unresolved. Germline V lookup: CDR1 LGHDT, CDR2 YNNKEL (reference sequence). The CDR3 consists of 14 residues. V lost 0 bases to trimming and J lost 0 bases, with 4 bases between them. The CDR3 loop reads CASSQDTSTDTQYF. Written as DNA, the CDR3 is TGTGCCAGCAGCCAAGATACTAGCACAGATACGCAGTATTTT.

This clonotype was picked up many times. V and J are TRBV18 and TRBJ2-5, with 7 nucleotides matching TRBD1. Germline V gene sequence: CDR1 KGHSH, CDR2 LQKENI. The CDR3 has 14 residues. V dropped 2 bases and J dropped 4; count of bases not matched to a gene: 4. In nucleotides, the CDR3 is TGTGCCAGCTCACCATCTAGACAGGGAGAGACCCAGTACTTC. Translated, it gives CASSPSRQGETQYF.

V is TRBV24-1 and J is TRBJ2-3, with TRBD1 matching over 10 bases. The germline gives CDR1 KGHDR, CDR2 SFDVKD. The CDR3 covers 14 residues. The ends lost 4 bases at V and 6 bases at J; junction bases unmatched: 3. The CDR3 DNA sequence: TGTGCCACCAGTGAGGGACAGGGGCCCGATACGCAGTATTTT. Its translation: CATSEGQGPDTQYF.

This clonotype was seen at least ten times. The rearrangement joins TRBV11-2 to TRBJ1-1; D gene ambiguous. CDR3 length equals 11 residues. Germline CDR1 is SGHAT and CDR2 is FQNNGV. V was shortened by 5 bases and J by 7 bases, with 8 bases between the two germline ends. The CDR3 nucleotides read TGTGCCAGCAGCCTCCTACTTGAAGCTTTCTTT. Protein product: CASSLLLEAFF.

Ten or more counts support this clonotype. The chain has TRBV7-9 and TRBJ2-3, with 9 bases that match TRBD2. V was clipped by 6 bases and J by 6 bases; unmatched bases: 7. This CDR3 contains 14 residues. The germline V gene encodes CDR1 SEHNR and CDR2 FQNEAQ (reference sequence). The CDR3 DNA is TGTGCCAGCAGTAAAGCGGGGGGCCGCGATACGCAGTATTTT. Its translation is CASSKAGGRDTQYF. Together with reference TRBV7-9 and TRBJ2-3, the CDR3 gives the full variable domain: DTGVSQNPRHKITKRGQNVTFRCDPISEHNRLYWYRQTLGQGPEFLTYFQNEAQLEKSRLLSDRFSAERPKGSFSTLEIQRTEQGDSAMYLCASSKAGGRDTQYFGPGTRLTVL.

This clonotype was observed at least ten times. The chain combines TRBV2 with TRBJ2-5; tentative D call: TRBD2 (7 bases). V lost 6 bases and J 4 bases, leaving 18 bases between the germline ends. The CDR3 sequence is 15 residues long. Germline CDR1 and CDR2: SNHLY and FYNNEI. The CDR3, as DNA: TGTGCCAGCAGAATGTATCGGGGGGCCGGAGAGACCCAGTACTTC. Its protein is CASRMYRGAGETQYF. Filled out from reference TRBV2 and TRBJ2-5, the complete variable domain reads EPEVTQTPSHQVTQMGQEVILRCVPISNHLYFYWYRQILGQKVEFLVSFYNNEISEKSEIFDDQFSVERPDGSNFTLKIRSTKLEDSAMYFCASRMYRGAGETQYFGPGTRLLVL.

By proportion, this clonotype is medium-sized (0.01 to 0.1%). This rearrangement joins TRBV7-2 to TRBJ2-3, with D unclear. Trimming removed 0 bases from V and 5 bases from J, with 0 bases in between. The CDR3 has 11 amino acids. Germline V gene data show CDR1 as SGHTA and CDR2 as FQGNSA. CDR3 DNA sequence: TGTGCCAGCAGCTTAGCAGATACGCAGTATTTT. This sequence encodes CASSLADTQYF.

This clonotype has at least ten counts. This chain connects TRBV5-1 to TRBJ2-5; 13 nucleotides match TRBD2. The CDR3 is 14 residues long. The V gene end was trimmed by 5 bases and the J gene end by 6 bases; junction bases not matched to a gene: 4. CDR1 is SGHRS and CDR2 is YFSETQ in the germline V gene. The CDR3 reads CASSTSGGAKTQYF. The DNA for the CDR3 is TGCGCCAGCAGTACTAGCGGGGGGGCTAAGACCCAGTACTTC.

This clonotype was detected many times. The V call is TRBV2, the J call TRBJ1-1; maybe TRBD1 (5 bases). This CDR3 is built from 14 residues. V lost 7 bases and J 1 base, leaving 13 bases between the germline ends. Germline V CDR1 and CDR2: SNHLY, FYNNEI. Here the CDR3 reads CASIRVGQNTEAFF. CDR3 nucleotides: TGTGCCAGCATCCGAGTCGGACAGAACACTGAAGCTTTCTTT.

This clonotype was found many times. This chain connects TRBV6-5 to TRBJ1-6; D is possibly TRBD1 (5 bases). From germline, CDR1 is MNHEY and CDR2 SVGAGI. This CDR3 region has 11 residues. V was pared by 10 bases and J by 10 bases, with 11 bases between. The CDR3 nucleotides read TGTGCCACCGGGACCGTGTCACCCCTCCACTTT. Its protein is CATGTVSPLHF.

This clonotype came up many times. This chain uses TRBV15 with TRBJ1-4; 8 bases are shared with TRBD1. After removal of 9 bases from V and 4 bases from J, the junction contained 10 bases not matched to a gene. This CDR3 spans 15 amino acids. Germline V gene sequence: CDR1 LNHNV, CDR2 YYDKDF (reference sequence). Here the CDR3 DNA reads TGTGCCACTACAACCTGGACAGGGAATAATGAAAAACTGTTTTTT. Its protein is CATTTWTGNNEKLFF.

This clonotype was detected many times. CDR3 sequence reads: CASSEYSGGANTGELFF. The CDR3 nucleotides are TGTGCCAGCAGCGAGTACTCCGGGGGCGCGAACACCGGGGAGCTGTTTTTT. The rearrangement links TRBV9 to TRBJ2-2, with D possibly called TRBD1 or TRBD2 (6 bases each). Germline V gene data show CDR1 as SGDLS and CDR2 as YYNGEE. V dropped 3 bases and J dropped 0 bases, with 15 bases sitting between them. CDR3 length equals 17 residues.

This clonotype came up many times. The V call is TRBV5-1, the J call TRBJ2-3; TRBD2 matches 8 bases. This CDR3 has 15 residues. Trimming at V came to 6 bases and at J to 1 base, leaving 7 bases not matched to a gene. Germline lookup yields CDR1 SGHRS and CDR2 YFSETQ. The CDR3 loop reads CASTGSGARTDTQYF. CDR3 bases: TGCGCCAGCACCGGTAGCGGGGCGCGCACAGATACGCAGTATTTT.

This clonotype showed up many times. The gene calls are TRBV28 and TRBJ1-5, with D perhaps TRBD1 (5 bases). With 6 bases removed from V and 0 bases from J, the gap between germline ends came to 12 bases. Germline loops: CDR1 MDHEN, CDR2 SYDVKM. The CDR3 consists of 15 residues. The CDR3 here is CASSPGHYSNQPQHF. The CDR3, as DNA: TGTGCCAGCAGCCCCGGACACTATAGCAATCAGCCCCAGCATTTT.

The genes are TRBV7-2 and TRBJ2-5, with D unclear. The CDR3 is 13 amino acids. CDR1 is SGHTA and CDR2 is FQGNSA in the germline V gene. Trimming took off 0 bases at V and 5 bases at J, with 7 bases between the two ends. In DNA, the CDR3 is TGTGCCAGCAGCTTAGCGGGTTTTGAGACCCAGTACTTC. Its protein product is CASSLAGFETQYF.

The chain combines TRBV10-3 with TRBJ2-7; D ambiguous. With 10 bases removed from V and 4 bases from J, the gap between germline ends came to 11 bases. There are 11 residues in the CDR3. Germline CDR1 ENHRY, CDR2 SYGVKD. This CDR3 reads CATMKGYEQYF. The CDR3 DNA is TGTGCCACCATGAAGGGTTACGAGCAGTACTTC.

In its sample, this clonotype was seen a few times. The CDR3 bases are TGTGCCAGCAGTTTAGATTCAGGTGGGGGGAAGGAGGAGCTGTTTTTT. It translates to CASSLDSGGGKEELFF. The chain joins TRBV12-3 or TRBV12-4 to TRBJ2-2, with D possibly matching TRBD2 (6 bases). The CDR3 covers 16 residues. The V gene lost 1 base and the J gene lost 10 bases, with 19 bases spanning the gap.

The rearrangement joins TRBV28 to TRBJ1-1, with D possibly TRBD1 on 5 matching bases. Germline V gene sequence: CDR1 MDHEN, CDR2 SYDVKM. This CDR3 is built from 14 residues. Trimming took 2 bases from V and 3 from J, leaving 10 bases between them. The CDR3 loop is CASSLTGGDTEAFF. The CDR3 DNA reads TGTGCCAGCAGTTTAACGGGGGGTGACACTGAAGCTTTCTTT.

This clonotype turned up a few times. The rearrangement joins TRBV5-1 to TRBJ1-2; D unresolved. The CDR3 is 15 residues long. The germline V gene encodes CDR1 SGHRS and CDR2 YFSETQ. The V end lost 0 bases, the J end lost 0 bases, and 9 bases lay between the germline ends. CDR3 sequence reads: CASSLEGRTNYGYTF. The CDR3 DNA reads TGCGCCAGCAGCTTGGAAGGCAGAACTAACTATGGCTACACCTTC.

This clonotype was counted a few times. V usage is TRBV5-4 and J usage is TRBJ2-5, with D perhaps TRBD2 (6 bases). The V gene lost 4 bases and the J gene lost 1 base, with 17 bases spanning the gap. The CDR3 loop spans 16 amino acids. CDR1 and CDR2 from the germline V gene are SGHNT and YYREEE (reference sequence). The CDR3 spells CASSRKPGLIQETQYF. DNA of the CDR3: TGTGCCAGCAGCCGAAAACCGGGACTTATCCAAGAGACCCAGTACTTC.

The rearrangement joins TRBV14 to TRBJ1-3; no clear D. V lost 1 base, J lost 0 bases, and 13 bases lay in between. CDR1 SGHDN and CDR2 FVKESK come from the germline V gene. The CDR3 totals 17 residues. CDR3 in amino acids: CASSQGLRGVSGNTIYF. CDR3 nucleotide sequence: TGTGCCAGCAGCCAAGGATTACGAGGTGTCTCTGGAAACACCATATATTTT. Full variable domain (outside the CDR3, taken from reference TRBV14 and TRBJ1-3): EAGVTQFPSHSVIEKGQTVTLRCDPISGHDNLYWYRRVMGKEIKFLLHFVKESKQDESGMPNNRFLAERTGGTYSTLKVQPAELEDSGVYFCASSQGLRGVSGNTIYFGEGSWLTVV.

This clonotype was observed a few times. This chain connects TRBV7-2 to TRBJ2-2; D gene uncertain. Per germline, CDR1 SGHTA and CDR2 FQGNSA. This CDR3 has 13 residues. Trimming took 6 bases from V and 6 from J, leaving 11 bases between them. CDR3 in amino acids: CASSLRVPGELFF. The CDR3 DNA follows: TGTGCCAGCAGTTTAAGGGTCCCCGGGGAGCTGTTTTTT.

The table lists this clonotype with a few counts. Sequence at one end of the junction differs from germline and may be a read error. The chain employs TRBV14 and TRBJ1-5; perhaps TRBD1 as D (6 bases). CDR3 length equals 13 residues. Germline CDR1 and CDR2: SGHDN and FVKESK. The CDR3 protein is CARSLTGNQPQHF. Written as DNA, the CDR3 is TGTGCCAGAAGCCTCACAGGGAATCAGCCCCAGCATTTT.